This T cell receptor beta chain was sequenced in a study of blood T cell repertoires in COVID-19. Background on the study: Specimens from acute and convalescent COVID-19 originated in the United States, Italy and Spain. The analysed material was cDNA or gDNA that came from T cells, B-cell-depleted T cells, or PBMCs.

Profiled with immunoSEQ multiplex PCR; TCRdb holds only in-frame clones, not every one. The sample carries about 210,000 clones, around 86% recorded once. This CDR3 has 14 amino acids. V shed 4 bases, J shed 7 bases, and the junction held 7 bases outside the gene matches. Germline V gene lookup returns CDR1 SGHRS and CDR2 YFSETQ. The age range of participants was about 18 to 95 years, with residence in approximately 25 US areas. Categorization into cohorts depended on clinical history that participants reported. Sequenced sample: PBMCs or T cells enriched from blood (not recorded which). The receptor's source is a middle-aged woman with acute COVID-19. V usage is TRBV5-1 and J usage is TRBJ2-2, with 7 bases matching TRBD2. CDR3 sequence reads: CASSHLAGDGELFF. CDR3 bases: TGCGCCAGCAGCCACTTGGCGGGAGACGGGGAGCTGTTTTTT.